What follows are 32 T cell receptor beta chains derived from one specimen sequenced in a study of blood T cell repertoires in COVID-19. Profiling relied on immunoSEQ multiplex PCR, and the TCRdb table lists in-frame clones only, not all of them. Of roughly 250,000 clones in the sample, under 85% were seen once. The specimen was peripheral blood. All receptors come from a woman between 40 and 50 years old with active or convalescent COVID-19.

V and J are TRBV30 and TRBJ2-7; 10 nucleotides agree with TRBD1. Germline V gives CDR1 GTSNPN, CDR2 SVGIG (reference sequence). This CDR3 has 14 amino acids. V lost 5 bases to trimming and J lost 6 bases; unmatched junction nucleotides: 10. CDR3 loop: CAWRTGTGVTEQYF. The DNA of the CDR3 is TGTGCCTGGCGAACCGGGACAGGGGTGACCGAGCAGTACTTC. The full variable domain, its missing parts supplied by reference TRBV30 and TRBJ2-7, is SQTIHQWPATLVQPVGSPLSLECTVEGTSNPNLYWYRQAAGRGLQLLFYSVGIGQISSEVPQNLSASRPQDRQFILSSKKLLLSDSGFYLCAWRTGTGVTEQYFGPGTRLTVT.

V gene TRBV7-6 combines with J gene TRBJ1-5; maybe TRBD1 (6 bases). Germline V gene sequence: CDR1 SGHVS, CDR2 FNYEAQ. Between the trimmed V and J ends, which lost 5 bases and 3 bases, there was a span of 14 bases. The CDR3 sequence is 15 residues long. CDR3 sequence (DNA): TGTGCCAGCAGCCTGGGTTGGGGGCTCAATCAGCCCCAGCATTTT. This gives the protein CASSLGWGLNQPQHF.

The sample holds one count of this clone. The V gene is TRBV5-1, the J gene TRBJ2-7; 9 nucleotides align to TRBD1. From germline, CDR1 is SGHRS and CDR2 YFSETQ. The CDR3 spans 14 residues. V lost 0 bases to trimming and J lost 4 bases; unmatched junction nucleotides: 2. The CDR3, as DNA: TGCGCCAGCAGCTTGGATGACAGGGGGTACGAGCAGTACTTC. It specifies CASSLDDRGYEQYF. The entire variable domain, with the rest obtained from reference TRBV5-1 and TRBJ2-7, is as follows: KAGVTQTPRYLIKTRGQQVTLSCSPISGHRSVSWYQQTPGQGLQFLFEYFSETQRNKGNFPGRFSGRQFSNSRSEMNVSTLELGDSALYLCASSLDDRGYEQYFGPGTRLTVT.

The chain carries TRBV3-1 (or the pseudogene TRBV3-2) and TRBJ2-1; a weak D match, TRBD1 (5 bases). Germline CDR1 is LGHDT and CDR2 is YNNKEL (reference sequence). V was pared by 4 bases and J by 2 bases, with 6 bases between. The CDR3 consists of 13 residues. The CDR3 loop is CASSRGTYNEQFF. In DNA form, the CDR3 reads TGTGCCAGCAGCCGGGGCACCTACAATGAGCAGTTCTTC.

The chain's CDR3 is CASSLLGTERRGYGYTF. The CDR3 DNA reads TGTGCCAGCAGTTTATTGGGTACGGAGAGGCGGGGCTATGGCTACACCTTC. The chain links TRBV27 to TRBJ1-2, with D unresolved. The CDR3 spans 17 residues. Trimming shortened V by 1 base and J by 4 bases, and 19 bases separated the two germline ends. Germline V gene data show CDR1 as MNHEY and CDR2 as SMNVEV (reference sequence).

The chain combines TRBV5-1 with TRBJ2-4, with D perhaps TRBD1 (6 bases). V was pared by 1 base and J by 5 bases, with 10 bases between. The CDR3 has 14 amino acids. Germline CDR1 is SGHRS and CDR2 is YFSETQ. CDR3 loop: CASSLTAGENIQYF. The CDR3 region has the DNA TGCGCCAGCAGCTTGACTGCAGGGGAAAACATTCAGTACTTC.

The chain has TRBV19 and TRBJ1-1; 8 nucleotides match TRBD1. With V trimmed by 2 bases and J by 6 bases, 14 bases remained unmatched. Germline V lookup: CDR1 LNHDA, CDR2 SQIVND (reference sequence). CDR3 length equals 17 residues. CDR3 nucleotide sequence: TGTGCCAGTAGTATATTGGGGTCGGGAGACAGGGGCGCTGAAGCTTTCTTT. It specifies CASSILGSGDRGAEAFF. Using reference TRBV19 and TRBJ1-1 for the parts outside the CDR3, the full variable domain is DGGITQSPKYLFRKEGQNVTLSCEQNLNHDAMYWYRQDPGQGLRLIYYSQIVNDFQKGDIAEGYSVSREKKESFPLTVTSAQKNPTAFYLCASSILGSGDRGAEAFFGQGTRLTVV.

The sample holds one count of this clone. The chain's CDR3 is CASSWDRGRNGYTF. The CDR3, as DNA: TGTGCCAGTAGTTGGGACAGGGGAAGGAATGGCTACACCTTC. V usage is TRBV19 and J usage is TRBJ1-2; 10 nucleotides align to TRBD1. The CDR3 loop spans 14 amino acids. V was pared by 5 bases and J by 6 bases, with 6 bases of the junction left unmatched. Germline CDR1 reads LNHDA; CDR2 reads SQIVND (reference sequence).

The genes are TRBV5-6 and TRBJ2-7; D is perhaps TRBD2 (5 bases). Germline V gene data show CDR1 as SGHDT and CDR2 as YYEEEE. CDR3 size: 15 residues. The V gene lost 1 base and the J gene lost 3 bases, with 14 bases spanning the gap. CDR3 nucleotides: TGTGCCAGCAGCTTGCTAGAGGGTTCGGGCTACGAGCAGTACTTC. Protein sequence: CASSLLEGSGYEQYF. Based on the CDR3 plus reference TRBV5-6 and TRBJ2-7, the full variable domain is DAGVTQSPTHLIKTRGQQVTLRCSPKSGHDTVSWYQQALGQGPQFIFQYYEEEERQRGNFPDRFSGHQFPNYSSELNVNALLLGDSALYLCASSLLEGSGYEQYFGPGTRLTVT.

This clone occurred once. The chain couples TRBV10-3 to TRBJ1-1, with 8 nucleotides matching TRBD1. Germline V CDR1 and CDR2: ENHRY, SYGVKD. CDR3 length: 14 amino acids. Trimming took 6 bases from V and 3 from J; bases not matched to a gene: 6. The CDR3 loop reads CAISRKTGDTEAFF. CDR3 nucleotide sequence: TGTGCCATCAGCCGCAAGACAGGGGACACTGAAGCTTTCTTT.

The chain recombines TRBV2 with TRBJ1-6; D unresolved. Germline CDR1 and CDR2: SNHLY and FYNNEI. The CDR3 has 16 residues. The germline V and J ends were trimmed by 4 bases and 9 bases, with 19 bases remaining between them. Written as DNA, the CDR3 is TGTGCCAGCAGTGGGGATTCGTCCGGGGTGGGTTCACCCCTCCACTTT. Protein product: CASSGDSSGVGSPLHF. The full variable domain, in which reference TRBV2 and TRBJ1-6 provide the parts outside the CDR3, is EPEVTQTPSHQVTQMGQEVILRCVPISNHLYFYWYRQILGQKVEFLVSFYNNEISEKSEIFDDQFSVERPDGSNFTLKIRSTKLEDSAMYFCASSGDSSGVGSPLHFGNGTRLTVT.

This clone was recorded many times. The chain is built from TRBV27 and TRBJ1-1; no definite D call. CDR1 is MNHEY and CDR2 is SMNVEV in the germline V gene (reference sequence). V lost 3 bases and J 1 base, leaving 9 bases between the germline ends. The length of the CDR3 is 14 residues. CDR3: CASSLGSSNTEAFF. The CDR3 DNA follows: TGTGCCAGCAGTTTGGGCAGCTCGAACACTGAAGCTTTCTTT.

The chain links TRBV6-5 to TRBJ1-1, with TRBD1 as a possible D gene (5 bases). The CDR3 totals 14 residues. V shed 1 base and J shed 4 bases, with 10 bases lying between them. The germline CDR1 and CDR2 sequences are MNHEY and SVGAGI. For the CDR3, the DNA is TGTGCCAGCAGTTACTTTCAGGGTGTCACTGAAGCTTTCTTT. It codes for CASSYFQGVTEAFF.

V usage is TRBV28 and J usage is TRBJ1-5; D remains ambiguous. The CDR3 extends over 13 amino acids. CDR1 is MDHEN and CDR2 is SYDVKM in the germline V gene. V shed 7 bases and J shed 0 bases, with 7 bases lying between them. CDR3 in amino acids: CASKAVSNQPQHF. The CDR3 DNA reads as TGTGCCAGCAAGGCGGTTAGCAATCAGCCCCAGCATTTT.

This chain links TRBV14 with TRBJ2-3; 7 nucleotides match TRBD1. V dropped 1 base and J dropped 1; count of bases not matched to a gene: 2. Germline CDR1 reads SGHDN; CDR2 reads FVKESK. CDR3 length: 15 residues. CDR3 DNA sequence: TGTGCCAGCAGCCAAGGTGGGACAGGCACAGATACGCAGTATTTT. It translates to CASSQGGTGTDTQYF.

The rearrangement joins TRBV12-3 or TRBV12-4 to TRBJ1-2; D gene ambiguous. The length of the CDR3 is 12 residues. V was pared by 6 bases and J by 6 bases, with 11 bases between. The CDR3 bases are TGTGCCAGCAGACAGAACGAGCATGGCTACACCTTC. Residues: CASRQNEHGYTF.

The rearrangement links TRBV4-2 to TRBJ1-2; 7 bases match TRBD1. V shed 8 bases and J 4 bases; nucleotides not matched to a gene: 16. The V gene's germline CDR1 is LGHNA and CDR2 YNFKEQ. This CDR3 region has 16 residues. The CDR3 bases are TGTGCCAGCCGAGTGGGTGGGGGACAGTCTGCCTATGGCTACACCTTC. Protein: CASRVGGGQSAYGYTF.

This clone has just a few counts. This chain links TRBV30 with TRBJ1-3, with 7 bases matching TRBD1. Per the germline V gene, CDR1 is GTSNPN and CDR2 is SVGIG (reference sequence). The CDR3 runs to 11 residues. V shed 3 bases and J 13 bases; nucleotides not matched to a gene: 6. CDR3 nucleotides: TGTGCCTGGAGCGACAGGGTCTCTATATATTTT. Amino acids: CAWSDRVSIYF.

The genes are TRBV7-3 and TRBJ1-6, with D maybe TRBD1 (6 bases). Trimming removed 6 bases from V and 7 bases from J, with 13 bases in between. The CDR3 contains 14 residues. Per the germline V gene, CDR1 is SGHTA and CDR2 is FQGTGA. CDR3 protein: CASSTTGPNSPLHF. Written as DNA, the CDR3 is TGTGCCAGCAGTACGACAGGCCCAAATTCACCCCTCCACTTT.

J is TRBJ2-5 and V is TRBV7-9, with TRBD1 matching over 8 bases. The CDR3 totals 14 residues. The junction had 6 bases not matched to a gene; V was cut back by 5 bases and J by 4 bases. CDR1 and CDR2 from the germline V gene are SEHNR and FQNEAQ (reference sequence). The CDR3 coding sequence is TGTGCCAGCAGCCAATTCAGGGGGCGAGAGACCCAGTACTTC. Translated, it gives CASSQFRGRETQYF. Supplemented by reference TRBV7-9 and TRBJ2-5, the full variable domain reads DTGVSQNPRHKITKRGQNVTFRCDPISEHNRLYWYRQTLGQGPEFLTYFQNEAQLEKSRLLSDRFSAERPKGSFSTLEIQRTEQGDSAMYLCASSQFRGRETQYFGPGTRLLVL.

The rearrangement joins TRBV10-3 to TRBJ2-3, with 11 bases that match TRBD1. Trimming at V came to 6 bases and at J to 1 base, leaving 9 bases not matched to a gene. This CDR3 region has 17 residues. Germline V CDR1 and CDR2: ENHRY, SYGVKD. The CDR3 nucleotides are TGTGCCATCAGGAGGGGACAGGGGGGAGGGGGCACAGATACGCAGTATTTT. Translation gives CAIRRGQGGGGTDTQYF.

In this sample, this clone turned up a few times. This rearrangement joins TRBV4-1 to TRBJ1-1; D is possibly TRBD1 (5 bases). The ends were cut back, 0 bases at V and 1 base at J, with 21 bases in the middle. CDR3 length equals 19 residues. CDR1 and CDR2 from the germline V gene are MGHRA and YSYEKL. The chain's CDR3 is CASSQDLEAGIGRNTEAFF. In DNA, the CDR3 is TGCGCCAGCAGCCAAGATCTCGAGGCAGGGATCGGTCGGAACACTGAAGCTTTCTTT.

This chain uses TRBV20-1 with TRBJ2-3; D gene uncertain. The germline gives CDR1 DFQATT, CDR2 SNEGSKA (reference sequence). V was trimmed by 4 bases and J by 6 bases, leaving 8 bases between them. The CDR3 totals 11 residues. The CDR3 DNA reads as TGCAGTGCTATTTTGAGCGATACGCAGTATTTT. Protein sequence: CSAILSDTQYF.

The chain has TRBV5-1 and TRBJ2-4; D gene ambiguous. V was clipped by 0 bases and J by 6 bases, with 4 bases between them. Per germline, CDR1 SGHRS and CDR2 YFSETQ. This CDR3 has 12 amino acids. Here the CDR3 DNA reads TGCGCCAGCAGCTTGGACTTAAACATTCAGTACTTC. It encodes CASSLDLNIQYF.

The DNA for the CDR3 is TGTGCCAGCAGTCGGCAGCGGCTGTACAATGAGCAGTTCTTC. This translates into CASSRQRLYNEQFF. The gene calls are TRBV6-2 or TRBV6-3 and TRBJ2-1; the D gene is possibly TRBD2 (5 bases). Germline values: CDR1 MNHEY, CDR2 SVGEGT. The ends were cut back, 5 bases at V and 4 bases at J, with 12 bases in the middle. The CDR3 is 14 residues long.

The chain combines TRBV14 with TRBJ2-3, with D possibly matching TRBD2 (5 bases). Trimming stripped 1 base from V and 6 bases from J, with 17 bases between. The CDR3 covers 16 residues. Germline V gives CDR1 SGHDN, CDR2 FVKESK. The CDR3 spells CASSQVVGVLGDTQYF. The CDR3 DNA follows: TGTGCCAGCAGCCAAGTTGTCGGGGTCCTGGGGGATACGCAGTATTTT.

The rearrangement uses TRBV18 and TRBJ2-1; 7 bases line up with TRBD1. The ends lost 3 bases at V and 7 bases at J; junction bases unmatched: 9. Germline CDR1 KGHSH, CDR2 LQKENI. The CDR3 sequence is 15 residues long. The CDR3 reads CASSPAGTDENEQFF. The CDR3 DNA sequence: TGTGCCAGCTCACCGGCCGGGACAGACGAAAATGAGCAGTTCTTC. The full variable domain, rest sourced from reference TRBV18 and TRBJ2-1, is NAGVMQNPRHLVRRRGQEARLRCSPMKGHSHVYWYRQLPEEGLKFMVYLQKENIIDESGMPKERFSAEFPKEGPSILRIQQVVRGDSAAYFCASSPAGTDENEQFFGPGTRLTVL.

In its sample, this clone was seen once. The identical CDR3 is also encoded by other nucleotide sequences in the sample. The gene calls are TRBV6-6 and TRBJ2-7, with D maybe TRBD2 (7 bases). From germline, CDR1 is MNHNY and CDR2 SVGAGI (reference sequence). The V and J ends lost 4 bases and 6 bases respectively, with 10 bases between them. CDR3 length equals 12 residues. CDR3 DNA sequence: TGTGCCAGCAGTTTAGGGGGGGGCGAGCAGTACTTC. The encoded protein is CASSLGGGEQYF.

This chain links TRBV29-1 with TRBJ1-4; D ambiguous. V lost 0 bases to trimming and J lost 5 bases, with 4 bases between them. This CDR3 has 12 residues. Per germline, CDR1 SQVTM and CDR2 ANQGSEA. CDR3 coding DNA: TGCAGCGTTGAAGAACGGAATGAAAAACTGTTTTTT. The encoded protein is CSVEERNEKLFF.

The chain recombines TRBV5-4 with TRBJ2-5, with TRBD1 as a possible D gene (6 bases). Germline V gene data show CDR1 as SGHNT and CDR2 as YYREEE (reference sequence). The CDR3 runs 18 residues. Trimming took off 0 bases at V and 3 bases at J, with 21 bases between the two ends. The DNA for the CDR3 is TGTGCCAGCAGCTTGGGGGGGCAATCTTGGAGCGCGAAAGAGACCCAGTACTTC. It translates to CASSLGGQSWSAKETQYF.

The genes are TRBV19 and TRBJ1-5; D possibly corresponds to TRBD1 (6 bases). In germline, CDR1 is LNHDA, CDR2 SQIVND (reference sequence). There are 12 residues in the CDR3. Trimming cost V 5 bases and J 6 bases, with 8 bases left between them. CDR3 nucleotides: TGTGCCAGTAGTTACAGGGTTCAGCCCCAGCATTTT. Its protein product is CASSYRVQPQHF.

The genes are TRBV9 and TRBJ1-6, with D possibly TRBD1 on 6 matching bases. Germline V lookup: CDR1 SGDLS, CDR2 YYNGEE. The CDR3 has 18 amino acids. Trimming pared 3 bases from V and 6 bases from J, leaving 22 bases between. The CDR3 spells CASSASPWGGRRNSPLHF. The CDR3, as DNA: TGTGCCAGCAGCGCCAGCCCCTGGGGGGGCCGACGTAATTCACCCCTCCACTTT.